Each of the 25 T cell receptor beta chains below was sequenced from the same sample in a study of T-cell memory formation after mild COVID-19. TCRdb passed the 5' RACE reads through MiXCR, listing each CDR3 protein once. The sample contains some 62,000 distinct CDR3 sequences, about a tenth of which appear only once. Sequencing was performed on PBMCs or a T cell subset sorted from them (not recorded which). The receptor source for this set is a man between 18 and 29 years old who had mild COVID-19 (a few samples of this study predate the infection). Cell type and time point are not known.

This clonotype was observed a few times. The rearrangement links TRBV7-6 to TRBJ2-6; D may be TRBD2 (6 bases). CDR1 and CDR2 from the germline V gene are SGHVS and FNYEAQ. Trimming pared 5 bases from V and 0 bases from J, leaving 11 bases between. The CDR3 has 16 amino acids. The CDR3 DNA is TGTGCCAGCAGCCCGGGACTTTCCTCTGGGGCCAACGTCCTGACTTTC. This encodes CASSPGLSSGANVLTF.

This clonotype was seen many times. The chain combines TRBV7-2 with TRBJ2-7; D tentatively reads TRBD1 or TRBD2 (5 bases each). Trimming pared 5 bases from V and 10 bases from J, leaving 15 bases between. Germline V gives CDR1 SGHTA, CDR2 FQGNSA. The CDR3 spans 12 residues. The CDR3 here is CASSQAGTRQYF. For the CDR3, the DNA is TGTGCCAGCAGCCAAGCAGGGACCCGACAGTACTTC.

This clonotype appeared many times. This rearrangement joins TRBV7-3 to TRBJ2-3, with 10 bases lining up with TRBD2. CDR1 and CDR2 from the germline V gene are SGHTA and FQGTGA. The CDR3 length is 15 residues. V was clipped by 5 bases and J by 4 bases; unmatched bases: 6. CDR3 nucleotide sequence: TGTGCCAGCAGCCCACAGCGGGGGGGCCCAGATACGCAGTATTTT. It is translated as CASSPQRGGPDTQYF.

Ten or more counts support this clonotype. The J gene is TRBJ1-2, the V gene TRBV10-3, with 7 bases matching TRBD1. Per germline, CDR1 ENHRY and CDR2 SYGVKD. The length of the CDR3 is 14 residues. Trimming at V came to 2 bases and at J to 3 bases, leaving 3 bases not matched to a gene. The CDR3 DNA reads as TGTGCCATCAGTGAGAGGGACAGTGACTATGGCTACACCTTC. Protein sequence: CAISERDSDYGYTF.

This clonotype was observed a few times. This chain joins TRBV7-2 and TRBJ2-3, with D possibly being TRBD1 (6 bases). CDR1 and CDR2 from the germline V gene are SGHTA and FQGNSA. Between the trimmed V and J ends, which lost 3 bases and 4 bases, there was a span of 8 bases. This CDR3 region has 13 residues. CDR3 in amino acids: CASSFQGPDTQYF. The CDR3 DNA reads as TGTGCCAGCAGCTTCCAGGGGCCAGATACGCAGTATTTT.

There are a few counts of this clonotype. The chain links TRBV7-2 to TRBJ2-3, with 9 bases identical to TRBD1. Per the germline V gene, CDR1 is SGHTA and CDR2 is FQGNSA. The CDR3 spans 15 residues. After removal of 6 bases from V and 2 bases from J, the junction contained 6 bases not matched to a gene. CDR3 residues: CASSRTGALTDTQYF. In DNA form, the CDR3 reads TGTGCCAGCAGTAGGACAGGGGCCCTCACAGATACGCAGTATTTT. The full variable domain, in which reference TRBV7-2 and TRBJ2-3 provide the parts outside the CDR3, is GAGVSQSPSNKVTEKGKDVELRCDPISGHTALYWYRQSLGQGLEFLIYFQGNSAPDKSGLPSDRFSAERTGGSVSTLTIQRTQQEDSAVYLCASSRTGALTDTQYFGPGTRLTVL.

This clonotype was picked up a small number of times. The rearrangement uses TRBV13 and TRBJ1-1; TRBD1 agrees at 9 bases. After removal of 5 bases from V and 4 bases from J, the junction contained 11 bases not matched to a gene. This CDR3 contains 16 residues. The germline V gene has CDR1 PRHDT and CDR2 FYEKMQ (reference sequence). The CDR3 DNA reads as TGTGCCAGCAGCATACAGGGGGCTAGTAGGGTCACTGAAGCTTTCTTT. Protein product: CASSIQGASRVTEAFF.

V and J are TRBV7-3 and TRBJ2-3; 9 nucleotides match TRBD2. Germline V gene sequence: CDR1 SGHTA, CDR2 FQGTGA. J lost 7 bases, V lost 5 bases, and 7 bases had no gene match. The CDR3 consists of 14 residues. The CDR3 coding sequence is TGTGCCAGCAGCCCCGGGACTAGCACGAATACGCAGTATTTT. Residues: CASSPGTSTNTQYF.

The chain is built from TRBV5-6 and TRBJ2-2; D gene uncertain. Trimming took off 3 bases at V and 1 base at J, with 10 bases between the two ends. The CDR3 spans 15 residues. Germline lookup yields CDR1 SGHDT and CDR2 YYEEEE. The CDR3 loop reads CASSSTTKNTGELFF. CDR3 DNA sequence: TGTGCCAGCAGCTCTACGACAAAGAACACCGGGGAGCTGTTTTTT.

The chain is built from TRBV20-1 and TRBJ1-1; the D gene is possibly TRBD1 (5 bases). Germline CDR1 DFQATT, CDR2 SNEGSKA (reference sequence). V was pared by 3 bases and J by 6 bases, with 17 bases between. This CDR3 contains 14 residues. The CDR3 sequence is CSASVGHMRAEAFF. For the CDR3, the DNA is TGCAGTGCTAGCGTCGGACACATGCGGGCTGAAGCTTTCTTT.

In its sample, this clonotype was seen once. The chain employs TRBV28 and TRBJ1-1; 12 nucleotides agree with TRBD1. The germline gives CDR1 MDHEN, CDR2 SYDVKM. V lost 6 bases to trimming and J lost 10 bases; unmatched junction nucleotides: 12. The CDR3 has 15 residues. The CDR3, as DNA: TGTGCCAGCAGACTCCCGGGACAGGGGGCTTTCTCAGCTTTCTTT. Its translation: CASRLPGQGAFSAFF.

Ten or more counts support this clonotype. V usage is TRBV20-1 and J usage is TRBJ2-3; D gene unclear. The CDR3 is 13 residues long. The germline gives CDR1 DFQATT, CDR2 SNEGSKA (reference sequence). Trimming took 3 bases from V and 2 from J, leaving 9 bases between them. The CDR3 bases are TGCAGTGCTAGTGATCTAGTCACAGATACGCAGTATTTT. Its translation: CSASDLVTDTQYF.

In its sample, this clonotype was seen a few times. This sequence joins TRBV29-1 and TRBJ1-1; no clear D gene. V lost 4 bases, J lost 0 bases, and 9 bases lay in between. Germline CDR1 SQVTM, CDR2 ANQGSEA. The CDR3 sequence is 13 residues long. This CDR3 is CSVVGRLNTEAFF. The CDR3 nucleotides are TGCAGCGTTGTCGGCAGACTGAACACTGAAGCTTTCTTT.

The V call is TRBV2, the J call TRBJ2-7; D gene unclear. This CDR3 is built from 13 residues. Deletions cut 6 bases from V and 2 bases from J, with 11 bases between. The V gene's germline CDR1 is SNHLY and CDR2 FYNNEI. The CDR3 is CASSPWEPYEQYF. As DNA, the CDR3 is TGTGCCAGCAGCCCGTGGGAACCCTACGAGCAGTACTTC.

This clonotype has just a few counts. The DNA of the CDR3 is TGTGCCAGCAGCTTAGGTGCTAGCGGGGGGGCCTTCGAGACCCAGTACTTC. Amino acids: CASSLGASGGAFETQYF. The chain links TRBV7-2 to TRBJ2-5; 12 bases align to TRBD2. There are 17 residues in the CDR3. CDR1 is SGHTA and CDR2 is FQGNSA in the germline V gene. Trimming removed 1 base from V and 5 bases from J; junction bases left unmatched: 8. The whole variable domain, remainder taken from reference TRBV7-2 and TRBJ2-5, is GAGVSQSPSNKVTEKGKDVELRCDPISGHTALYWYRQSLGQGLEFLIYFQGNSAPDKSGLPSDRFSAERTGGSVSTLTIQRTQQEDSAVYLCASSLGASGGAFETQYFGPGTRLLVL.

This clonotype has a count of ten or more. This chain connects TRBV5-1 to TRBJ2-3; 8 bases align to TRBD2. In germline, CDR1 is SGHRS, CDR2 YFSETQ. This CDR3 is 14 amino acids long. Germline trimming cut 2 bases from V and 4 bases from J; bases unmatched to any gene: 3. The CDR3 nucleotides are TGCGCCAGCAGCTTCGGGGGGGCTGCAGATACGCAGTATTTT. It is translated as CASSFGGAADTQYF.

The table lists this clonotype with a few counts. The chain combines TRBV6-5 with TRBJ1-3; D uncertain. The germline gives CDR1 MNHEY, CDR2 SVGAGI. Deletions cut 0 bases from V and 4 bases from J, with 10 bases between. CDR3 length: 15 residues. The chain's CDR3 is CASSYSSGVGNTIYF. In DNA form, the CDR3 reads TGTGCCAGCAGTTACTCGAGTGGGGTGGGAAACACCATATATTTT.

This chain links TRBV5-1 with TRBJ2-4, with 7 bases aligning to TRBD1. Per the germline V gene, CDR1 is SGHRS and CDR2 is YFSETQ. The CDR3 extends over 15 amino acids. After removal of 4 bases from V and 1 base from J, the junction contained 5 bases not matched to a gene. The CDR3 spells CASSEGAQAKNIQYF. In DNA, the CDR3 is TGCGCCAGCAGCGAGGGGGCGCAGGCCAAAAACATTCAGTACTTC.

This clonotype was detected only a few times. This rearrangement joins TRBV15 to TRBJ2-3, with a tentative D call TRBD2 (6 bases). The ends were cut back, 0 bases at V and 5 bases at J, with 9 bases in the middle. This CDR3 spans 14 amino acids. Germline CDR1 reads LNHNV; CDR2 reads YYDKDF (reference sequence). CDR3 amino acids: CATSRDLGGDTQYF. DNA of the CDR3: TGTGCCACCAGCAGAGATCTCGGGGGAGATACGCAGTATTTT. The full variable domain, its missing parts supplied by reference TRBV15 and TRBJ2-3, is DAMVIQNPRYQVTQFGKPVTLSCSQTLNHNVMYWYQQKSSQAPKLLFHYYDKDFNNEADTPDNFQSRRPNTSFCFLDIRSPGLGDTAMYLCATSRDLGGDTQYFGPGTRLTVL.

The chain uses TRBV4-2 and TRBJ2-7; 9 bases match TRBD1. Germline V CDR1 and CDR2: LGHNA, YNFKEQ. The CDR3 contains 13 residues. V lost 4 bases, J lost 4 bases, and 2 bases stayed unmatched. The CDR3 bases are TGTGCCAGCAGCCGGGGACAGGGTTACGAGCAGTACTTC. Translating it yields CASSRGQGYEQYF.

The chain couples TRBV7-3 to TRBJ2-1; D could derive from TRBD1 or TRBD2 (5 bases each). CDR3 length: 14 amino acids. CDR1 is SGHTA, CDR2 FQGTGA, per germline. V gave up 6 bases and J gave up 4 bases, with 13 bases separating them. This chain's CDR3 is CASSRDGPYNEQFF. CDR3 DNA: TGTGCCAGCAGTCGGGACGGCCCATACAATGAGCAGTTCTTC.

This chain uses TRBV19 with TRBJ2-1; D unresolved. CDR1 and CDR2 from the germline V gene are LNHDA and SQIVND (reference sequence). The CDR3 contains 14 residues. The germline V and J ends were trimmed by 1 base and 3 bases, with 7 bases remaining between them. In DNA form, the CDR3 reads TGTGCCAGTAGTATAGGGCGGAGCTACAATGAGCAGTTCTTC. Translation: CASSIGRSYNEQFF. The variable domain in full, with the rest retrieved from reference TRBV19 and TRBJ2-1, is DGGITQSPKYLFRKEGQNVTLSCEQNLNHDAMYWYRQDPGQGLRLIYYSQIVNDFQKGDIAEGYSVSREKKESFPLTVTSAQKNPTAFYLCASSIGRSYNEQFFGPGTRLTVL.

The V call is TRBV5-5, the J call TRBJ2-7; D possibly corresponds to TRBD1 (6 bases). This CDR3 spans 13 amino acids. V lost 4 bases to trimming and J lost 6 bases, with 14 bases between them. Germline CDR1 SGHKS, CDR2 YYEKEE (reference sequence). The DNA of the CDR3 is TGTGCCAGCAGCCCGATTGAGGGGGTCGAGCAGTACGTC. Its protein product is CASSPIEGVEQYV.

The genes are TRBV6-5 and TRBJ1-2; perhaps TRBD1 as D (5 bases). Germline V CDR1 and CDR2: MNHEY, SVGAGI. V was shortened by 0 bases and J by 3 bases, with 14 bases between the two germline ends. This CDR3 is 16 amino acids long. The CDR3 DNA sequence: TGTGCCAGCAGTTACTCGAGCAGGGAGAGACACTATGGCTACACCTTC. This gives the protein CASSYSSRERHYGYTF.

The chain combines TRBV4-2 with TRBJ2-2, with 10 nucleotides matching TRBD2. CDR3 length equals 17 residues. V dropped 0 bases and J dropped 7; count of bases not matched to a gene: 8. The germline gives CDR1 LGHNA, CDR2 YNFKEQ. In nucleotides, the CDR3 is TGTGCCAGCAGCCAAGATTCTAGCGGGGGAAACGGCGGGGAGCTGTTTTTT. It encodes CASSQDSSGGNGGELFF.